A single sample gave rise to the 14 T cell receptor beta chains below, sequenced in a study of T cell changes during pregnancy in multiple sclerosis. TCRdb's copy holds only in-frame clones and misses some; the assay was immunoSEQ multiplex PCR. The sample holds tens of thousands of clones, approximately 86% seen once. Sequenced material: CD8+ T cells from peripheral blood mononuclear cells, taken in the first trimester of pregnancy. Every receptor here comes from a female donor in good health, enrolled as a control in a pregnancy study.

The chain is built from TRBV11-2 and TRBJ1-1; D call uncertain. Per germline, CDR1 SGHAT and CDR2 FQNNGV. The CDR3 has 13 amino acids. Trimming removed 2 bases from V and 6 bases from J, with 10 bases in between. As DNA, the CDR3 is TGTGCCAGCAGCTTAACCCGCGGTGCTGAAGCTTTCTTT. This sequence encodes CASSLTRGAEAFF.

The rearrangement uses TRBV7-9 and TRBJ1-1; D uncertain. The CDR3 is made up of 16 amino acids. Germline V gene sequence: CDR1 SEHNR, CDR2 FQNEAQ (reference sequence). Trimming pared 8 bases from V and 1 base from J, leaving 20 bases between. The CDR3 is CASRSNPESENTEAFF. The CDR3 DNA sequence: TGTGCCAGCCGCTCAAATCCGGAGTCTGAGAACACTGAAGCTTTCTTT.

Comment on this clone: The junction departs from the called germline gene at one end, perhaps through a read error. The chain has TRBV4-3 and TRBJ2-7; D is ambiguous. From germline, CDR1 is LGHNA and CDR2 YSLEER. This CDR3 spans 13 amino acids. CDR3 region: CASSQGLNYAQYF. CDR3 sequence (DNA): TGCGCCAGCAGCCAAGGGCTGAACTACGCGCAGTACTTC.

The chain links TRBV7-9 to TRBJ1-4; TRBD1 matches at 7 bases. The V segment lost 5 bases and the J segment 4 bases; nucleotides outside the gene matches: 4. This CDR3 comprises 14 residues. Germline CDR1 is SEHNR and CDR2 is FQNEAQ (reference sequence). This CDR3 is CASSPTGSNEKLFF. DNA for the CDR3: TGTGCCAGCAGCCCGACAGGGAGTAATGAAAAACTGTTTTTT.

The J gene is TRBJ1-4, the V gene TRBV15; the match to TRBD1 covers 9 bases. The V gene's germline CDR1 is LNHNV and CDR2 YYDKDF (reference sequence). CDR3 size: 16 residues. J lost 7 bases, V lost 5 bases, and 11 bases had no gene match. CDR3 nucleotides: TGTGCCACCAGCGGCGATACAGGGGGCGCAGGTGAAAAACTGTTTTTT. Residues: CATSGDTGGAGEKLFF.

CDR3 residues: CASSVSPSQETQYF. DNA for the CDR3: TGTGCCAGCAGTGTTTCTCCGAGCCAAGAGACCCAGTACTTC. The chain links TRBV6-1 to TRBJ2-5, with D hard to call. The CDR3 contains 14 residues. From germline, CDR1 is MNHNS and CDR2 SASEGT. With 4 bases removed from V and 1 base from J, the gap between germline ends came to 10 bases.

This clone was recorded only once. The gene calls are TRBV7-6 and TRBJ1-4, with TRBD1 identical over 7 bases. V trimming: 5 bases; J trimming: 3 bases; junction bases outside the gene matches: 3. Germline CDR1 is SGHVS and CDR2 is FNYEAQ. The CDR3 has 14 residues. CDR3 nucleotides: TGTGCCAGCAGCGAGACAGGGTCTAATGAAAAACTGTTTTTT. Translation gives CASSETGSNEKLFF.

The chain has TRBV6-1 and TRBJ1-1; D might be TRBD1 (6 bases). Germline lookup yields CDR1 MNHNS and CDR2 SASEGT. The CDR3 length is 12 residues. Trimming removed 6 bases from V and 5 bases from J, with 10 bases in between. The CDR3 DNA sequence: TGTGCCAGCAGCATTACAGGGACTGAAGCTTTCTTT. Protein product: CASSITGTEAFF.

This chain uses TRBV2 with TRBJ2-7, with D unclear. The length of the CDR3 is 14 residues. Looked up from germline, CDR1 is SNHLY and CDR2 is FYNNEI. The V end was cut by 0 bases, the J end by 1 base, with 7 bases between. The chain's CDR3 is CASSEAGFSYEQYF. In DNA, the CDR3 is TGTGCCAGCAGTGAAGCGGGCTTTTCCTACGAGCAGTACTTC. The whole variable domain, filled in from reference TRBV2 and TRBJ2-7, reads EPEVTQTPSHQVTQMGQEVILRCVPISNHLYFYWYRQILGQKVEFLVSFYNNEISEKSEIFDDQFSVERPDGSNFTLKIRSTKLEDSAMYFCASSEAGFSYEQYFGPGTRLTVT.

The chain recombines TRBV9 with TRBJ2-1; TRBD2 matches 8 bases. Germline loops: CDR1 SGDLS, CDR2 YYNGEE. Unmatched junction bases numbered 10, after V lost 5 bases and J lost 3 bases. The CDR3 has 16 residues. The CDR3 DNA follows: TGTGCCAGCAGTCAAGAGGGACTAGGGTACTACAATGAGCAGTTCTTC. Encoded protein: CASSQEGLGYYNEQFF.

CDR3 in amino acids: CASSQVTGGHYEQYF. The CDR3, as DNA: TGCGCCAGCAGCCAAGTCACAGGGGGCCACTACGAGCAGTACTTC. The chain joins TRBV4-1 to TRBJ2-7; 9 bases are a match to TRBD1. Per germline, CDR1 MGHRA and CDR2 YSYEKL. V lost 1 base to trimming and J lost 3 bases; unmatched junction nucleotides: 4. The CDR3 consists of 15 residues.

The chain recombines TRBV28 with TRBJ1-2; D is unresolved. Per germline, CDR1 MDHEN and CDR2 SYDVKM. V gave up 5 bases and J gave up 1 base, with 14 bases separating them. This CDR3 region has 15 residues. DNA of the CDR3: TGTGCCAGCAGTACCCCCTTAGTGGTTAACTATGGCTACACCTTC. Its protein product is CASSTPLVVNYGYTF.

The rearrangement joins TRBV19 to TRBJ2-7; TRBD2 matches at 12 bases. The CDR3 is made up of 17 amino acids. Trimming cost V 4 bases and J 0 bases; bases outside gene matches: 7. Germline V CDR1 and CDR2: LNHDA, SQIVND (reference sequence). The CDR3 protein is CASSKTSGSGSSYEQYF. The CDR3 DNA sequence: TGTGCCAGTAGTAAGACTAGCGGGAGTGGGAGCTCCTACGAGCAGTACTTC.

The chain links TRBV11-3 to TRBJ2-7; D might be TRBD2 (6 bases). V was clipped by 5 bases and J by 0 bases, with 11 bases between them. CDR3 length equals 14 residues. Looked up from germline, CDR1 is SGHNT and CDR2 is YENEEA. CDR3 sequence (DNA): TGTGCCAGCAGCCCCCGGGACTCCTCCTACGAGCAGTACTTC. Amino acids: CASSPRDSSYEQYF.